Listed below are T cell receptor beta chains from one sample, sequenced in a study of blood T cell repertoires in COVID-19. The data were produced by immunoSEQ multiplex PCR, yet TCRdb's version contains in-frame clones alone and is incomplete. The sample yields 120,000 or so clones, roughly 82% seen once. Sequencing used peripheral blood. These receptor sequences come from a woman aged 55 to 70 with acute or convalescent COVID-19. Both conserved end residues are part of each CDR3. A D gene is named only where the DNA matches it firmly. Not every row has a clone size; where given, it reads once, few, many or a size class.

clone_size	v_call	d_call	j_call	cdr3_nt	cdr3_aa
.	TRBV30	TRBD1	TRBJ1-2	TGTGCCTTCAGAGGACAGGGGAGCTATGGCTACACCTTC	CAFRGQGSYGYTF
.	TRBV6-2/TRBV6-3	.	TRBJ1-5	TGTGCCAGCAGTTACGGACCGACGTGGGGCAGTAATCAGCCCCAGCATTTT	CASSYGPTWGSNQPQHF
once	TRBV7-9	.	TRBJ1-2	TGTGCCAGCAGCCCAGGGGTTGGCTACACCTTC	CASSPGVGYTF
.	TRBV5-4	.	TRBJ2-1	TGTGCCAGCAGCTTGCCGGGGAGCTCCTACAATGAGCAGTTCTTC	CASSLPGSSYNEQFF
once	TRBV5-6	.	TRBJ1-5	TGTGCCAGCAGCTTAAGCCACGGGGATAGCAATCAGCCCCAGCATTTT	CASSLSHGDSNQPQHF
.	TRBV6-5	TRBD1	TRBJ2-7	TGTGCCAGCTGTTTGAGGCAGGGGGTCGAGCAGTACTTC	CASCLRQGVEQYF
once	TRBV7-9	TRBD1	TRBJ1-1	TGTGCCAGCAGCTCCCGGGACAGGGAAAGAGGTGAAGCTTTCTTT	CASSSRDRERGEAFF
.	TRBV25-1	.	TRBJ1-5	TGTGCCAGCAGTGGGCAGGGTCGGGAGCCCCAGCATTTT	CASSGQGREPQHF
few	TRBV6-5	.	TRBJ1-1	TGTGCCAGCAGTTACCCGGGAGACACTGAAGCTTTCTTT	CASSYPGDTEAFF
.	TRBV9	TRBD2	TRBJ2-7	TGTGCCAGCAGCGACGGGACTAGCGGGGCCCAGGGGGAGCAGTACTTC	CASSDGTSGAQGEQYF
.	TRBV5-6	TRBD1	TRBJ1-2	TGTGCCAGCAGCTTAGACAGGGGATCGTATGGCTACACCTTC	CASSLDRGSYGYTF
.	TRBV7-8	TRBD1	TRBJ1-5	TGTGCCAGCAGCGCCCGACAGGGTCCCAAGCAGCCCCAGCATTTT	CASSARQGPKQPQHF
.	TRBV2	TRBD1	TRBJ2-5	TGTGCCAGCCGACAGGGTGGTTCTCTTGGGGCCCAGTACTTC	CASRQGGSLGAQYF
once	TRBV7-9	.	TRBJ2-3	TGTGCCAGCAGCTTAGTTCCTGGCGGCCTGAGCCCAGATACGCAGTATTTT	CASSLVPGGLSPDTQYF
.	TRBV28	.	TRBJ1-5	TGTGCCAGCCAGCCACAGGGAGTGCGCAATCAGCCCCAGCATTTT	CASQPQGVRNQPQHF
large	TRBV3-1/TRBV3-2	TRBD2	TRBJ2-1	TGTGCCAGCAGCCAAAACGTCGGGGGGGCCGGTGAGCAGTTCTTC	CASSQNVGGAGEQFF
.	TRBV12-3/TRBV12-4	.	TRBJ1-5	TGTGCCAGCAGTTTAACGGGAAATCAGCCCCAGCATTTT	CASSLTGNQPQHF
.	TRBV28	TRBD1	TRBJ1-4	TGTGCCAGCAGACAGACAGGGGAAAATGAAAAACTGTTTTTT	CASRQTGENEKLFF
.	TRBV19	.	TRBJ2-3	TGTGCCAGTAGTATAGGAGGACAAACGCAGTATTTT	CASSIGGQTQYF
.	TRBV11-1	TRBD1	TRBJ2-3	TGTGCCAGCAGCTTAGCGGGGACAGGGGGAGCAGATACGCAGTATTTT	CASSLAGTGGADTQYF
.	TRBV24-1	.	TRBJ1-2	TGTGCCACCAGTAGCCCAATCCGTGGCTACACCTTC	CATSSPIRGYTF
.	TRBV5-5	.	TRBJ1-1	TGTGCCAGCAGCTTGGCCGGGGTCTGCTTCTTT	CASSLAGVCFF
.	TRBV6-2/TRBV6-3	.	TRBJ1-6	TGTGCCAGCAGTTACTACCCGGACAGATATAATTCACCCCTCCACTTT	CASSYYPDRYNSPLHF
.	TRBV20-1	TRBD1	TRBJ1-6	TGCAGTGCTAGTGGGACAGGCGGAGGTCATTCACCCCTCCACTTT	CSASGTGGGHSPLHF
few	TRBV3-1/TRBV3-2	TRBD1	TRBJ1-4	TGTGCCAGCAGACCGACAGGGGGTGAGGAAAAACTGTTTTTT	CASRPTGGEEKLFF
few	TRBV4-2	.	TRBJ1-1	TGTGCCAGCAGCCAAGATCAGCAGGGAAACACTGAAGCTTTCTTT	CASSQDQQGNTEAFF
few	TRBV9	TRBD1	TRBJ2-7	TGTGCCAGCAGCGTAGGACAGGGCAATGACGAGCAGTACTTC	CASSVGQGNDEQYF
once	TRBV5-4	TRBD1	TRBJ1-4	TGTGCCAGCAGGCCAGGGGGAACAACTAATGAAAAACTGTTTTTT	CASRPGGTTNEKLFF
.	TRBV3-1/TRBV3-2	.	TRBJ2-7	TGTGCCAGCAGCTCCCCTTGCGACAGAGCCTACGAGCAGTACTTC	CASSSPCDRAYEQYF
once	TRBV5-1	TRBD1	TRBJ1-3	TGCGCCAGCAGCTTGGCGCCTACAACCTCAAAACCGGGACAGGATTCTGGAAACACCATATATTTT	CASSLAPTTSKPGQDSGNTIYF
.	TRBV5-6	.	TRBJ1-2	TGTGCCAGCGGAAAATCCGACAGTAACTATGGCTACACCTTC	CASGKSDSNYGYTF
.	TRBV19	.	TRBJ1-4	TGTGCCAGTAGCAGGCAGCTTGCTAATGAAAAACTGTTTTTT	CASSRQLANEKLFF
.	TRBV5-1	TRBD1	TRBJ1-2	TGCGCCAGCAGCTTGGGGACAGGGATCTATGGCTACACCTTC	CASSLGTGIYGYTF
.	TRBV25-1	TRBD2	TRBJ2-3	TGTGCCAGCAGTGAATCACTAGCGGGGCACACAGATACGCAGTATTTT	CASSESLAGHTDTQYF
.	TRBV5-1	.	TRBJ1-1	TGCGCCAGCAGCTTGGCCGGGCAGGGAAATTCTGAAGCTTTCTTT	CASSLAGQGNSEAFF
.	TRBV6-5	.	TRBJ1-6	TGTGCCAGCACGCCTCTAGGACAGAGCAATTCACCCCTCCACTTT	CASTPLGQSNSPLHF
.	TRBV7-6	.	TRBJ1-3	TGTGCCAGCAGCTCGGGAGAGAGCTCTGGAAACACCATATATTTT	CASSSGESSGNTIYF
.	TRBV6-5	.	TRBJ2-7	TGTGCCAGCAGTAGACCAGGTCTCTACGAGCAGTACTTC	CASSRPGLYEQYF
.	TRBV4-3	.	TRBJ1-1	TGCGCCAGCAGCCAAGATACGGGGGGGACGGAAGCTTTCTTT	CASSQDTGGTEAFF
.	TRBV14	.	TRBJ1-1	TGTGCCAGCAGCACTCAGCGGCACACTGAAGCTTTCTTT	CASSTQRHTEAFF
.	TRBV30	.	TRBJ1-1	TGTGCCTGGAGTGATTGGACAACGGAGACCGAAGCTTTCTTT	CAWSDWTTETEAFF
.	TRBV6-2/TRBV6-3	.	TRBJ2-1	TGTGCCAGCAGCATGGGGGGTACGGGCAATGAGCAGTTCTTC	CASSMGGTGNEQFF
.	TRBV5-1	TRBD1	TRBJ2-7	TGCGCCAGCAGCTTGGCGATAGGACAGGGCTACGAGCAGTACTTC	CASSLAIGQGYEQYF
once	TRBV6-6	TRBD1	TRBJ1-1	TGTGCCAGCAGCCCGCTCGGGCAGGGGGCGGAAGCTTTCTTT	CASSPLGQGAEAFF
.	TRBV27	TRBD1	TRBJ1-2	TGTGCCAGCAGCGCGACAGGGAAGGGGTATGGCTACACCTTC	CASSATGKGYGYTF
.	TRBV9	.	TRBJ1-6	TGTGCCAGCAGCCGGGACACTAGCTCCTATAATTCACCCCTCCACTTT	CASSRDTSSYNSPLHF
once	TRBV4-1	TRBD2	TRBJ2-7	TGCGCCAGCAGCCCCCCCGGGGGGGGTCTAATCGGCGGCGAGCAGTACTTC	CASSPPGGGLIGGEQYF
once	TRBV6-5	.	TRBJ1-1	TGTGCCACACGGGACTTCAACACTGAAGCTTTCTTT	CATRDFNTEAFF
.	TRBV2	.	TRBJ1-2	TGTGCCAGCAGTGAAGGGGGCAGAGTCTCCAGGGGCTACACCTTC	CASSEGGRVSRGYTF
.	TRBV9	.	TRBJ1-5	TGTGCCAGCAGCGCCCAGGTGGGGGGGTCGGGGCAGCCCCAGCATTTT	CASSAQVGGSGQPQHF
.	TRBV4-2	.	TRBJ1-6	TGTGCCAGCAGCCACCCTGGGTGGGCCTTGGGTGATTCACCCCTCCACTTT	CASSHPGWALGDSPLHF
.	TRBV19	.	TRBJ1-6	TGTGCCAGTAGGCGTGATGGGGGGGAGCGTAATTCACCCCTCCACTTT	CASRRDGGERNSPLHF
.	TRBV27	.	TRBJ1-6	TGTGCCAGCAGTTGGCAGGGGAATAATTCACCCCTCCACTTT	CASSWQGNNSPLHF
.	TRBV5-1	TRBD1	TRBJ1-1	TGCGCCAGCAGCTTGGACAGGGGAGCGGGCACTGAAGCTTTCTTT	CASSLDRGAGTEAFF
few	TRBV6-6	TRBD2	TRBJ2-1	TGTGCCAGCAGCCTCACGGGGACTAGCGAGTACAATGAGCAGTTCTTC	CASSLTGTSEYNEQFF